This TCR beta chain came from a study of blood T cell repertoires in COVID-19 (dated by TCRdb to 2020 to 2022). Regarding the complete study: The collaborator samples originated in the United States, Italy and Spain and spanned the acute and convalescent phases of COVID-19. The material from the prospective study consisted of cDNA or gDNA derived from T cells, B-cell-depleted T cells, or PBMCs. The dataset comprised deeply sampled blood TCRbeta repertoires from subjects exposed to, actively infected with, or recovered from COVID-19. A freely available public database, intended as a resource for researchers studying the immune response to SARS-CoV-2, is where the repertoires were released. Samples came from the ongoing ImmuneRACE study (first 160 participants) plus 1,254 subjects from 6 global collaborators. A de-identified subject ID, COVID-19 status, age in years and sex were almost always included in the sample metadata. Where available, HLA class I and class II types were obtained from metadata supplied by the sample provider rather than from assay-based typing.

V loses 0 bases of germline sequence and J loses 7 bases, and the interval between the two ends is 7 bases. CDR1 and CDR2 were assigned from the germline V gene (reference sequence) as LNHNV and YYDKDF. Reading from cysteine to phenylalanine, the CDR3 counts 13 amino acids. Kept here is only the CDR3 DNA, which spans 39 bases and is read in frame from base 1. In the prospective study, participants were about 18 to 90 years old, resided in about two dozen geographic areas of the United States, and were enrolled through a virtual design. In the prospective study, cohorts were assigned on the basis of participant-reported clinical history obtained from a screening survey and a study questionnaire. A participant counted as exposed if, within 2 weeks of entering the study, that participant had been in contact with someone who had a PCR-confirmed or clinician-diagnosed COVID-19 case. Each participant in the prospective study had whole blood, serum and a nasopharyngeal or oropharyngeal swab collected by mobile phlebotomists. Prospective study participants could optionally give additional blood draws and questionnaires over a roughly two-month period. Blood samples from the prospective study were shipped frozen or at room temperature prior to DNA extraction.

This clone has a single count. The specificity of this receptor is unknown. Within one base of it there is no much larger clone, and no base qualities were kept. The immunoSEQ Assay, a bias-controlled multiplex PCR, was used to amplify TCRbeta CDR3 regions from genomic DNA. As for the authors' bioinformatics: Within the assay, amplification of reference gene primers was used to estimate how many nucleated cells each sample contained. Sequence reads were collapsed and filtered to measure the absolute abundance of every unique TCRbeta CDR3 rearrangement. For each sample, productive Simpson clonality was calculated as the square root of Simpson's diversity index across productive rearrangements. What TCRdb holds here is the immuneACCESS table cut down to in-frame rearrangements. Part of the clones is not present; checked against another copy, under half of the missing clones reflect an unresolved V gene, and the others are unexplained. V and J calls and clone size follow that table, whereas D and trimming were derived from the DNA. Present in this sample are 300,000 to 350,000 clones, almost 90% of which were seen just once. Around 0.92% of the sample is held by the ten biggest clonotypes.

On the study overall, not on this receptor specifically: Clinical and demographic metadata were provided uncurated, with the amount varying by source and participant.

The rearranged segments are TRBV15 and TRBJ1-5, with the D gene not confidently named. The receptor comes from a woman in her twenties or thirties who had been exposed to COVID-19. Sample: PBMCs or T cells enriched from blood (not recorded which). The nucleotide sequence reads as follows: TGTGCCACCAGCAGAGATGAGTTGCAGCCCCAGCATTTT. The translation is CATSRDELQPQHF.